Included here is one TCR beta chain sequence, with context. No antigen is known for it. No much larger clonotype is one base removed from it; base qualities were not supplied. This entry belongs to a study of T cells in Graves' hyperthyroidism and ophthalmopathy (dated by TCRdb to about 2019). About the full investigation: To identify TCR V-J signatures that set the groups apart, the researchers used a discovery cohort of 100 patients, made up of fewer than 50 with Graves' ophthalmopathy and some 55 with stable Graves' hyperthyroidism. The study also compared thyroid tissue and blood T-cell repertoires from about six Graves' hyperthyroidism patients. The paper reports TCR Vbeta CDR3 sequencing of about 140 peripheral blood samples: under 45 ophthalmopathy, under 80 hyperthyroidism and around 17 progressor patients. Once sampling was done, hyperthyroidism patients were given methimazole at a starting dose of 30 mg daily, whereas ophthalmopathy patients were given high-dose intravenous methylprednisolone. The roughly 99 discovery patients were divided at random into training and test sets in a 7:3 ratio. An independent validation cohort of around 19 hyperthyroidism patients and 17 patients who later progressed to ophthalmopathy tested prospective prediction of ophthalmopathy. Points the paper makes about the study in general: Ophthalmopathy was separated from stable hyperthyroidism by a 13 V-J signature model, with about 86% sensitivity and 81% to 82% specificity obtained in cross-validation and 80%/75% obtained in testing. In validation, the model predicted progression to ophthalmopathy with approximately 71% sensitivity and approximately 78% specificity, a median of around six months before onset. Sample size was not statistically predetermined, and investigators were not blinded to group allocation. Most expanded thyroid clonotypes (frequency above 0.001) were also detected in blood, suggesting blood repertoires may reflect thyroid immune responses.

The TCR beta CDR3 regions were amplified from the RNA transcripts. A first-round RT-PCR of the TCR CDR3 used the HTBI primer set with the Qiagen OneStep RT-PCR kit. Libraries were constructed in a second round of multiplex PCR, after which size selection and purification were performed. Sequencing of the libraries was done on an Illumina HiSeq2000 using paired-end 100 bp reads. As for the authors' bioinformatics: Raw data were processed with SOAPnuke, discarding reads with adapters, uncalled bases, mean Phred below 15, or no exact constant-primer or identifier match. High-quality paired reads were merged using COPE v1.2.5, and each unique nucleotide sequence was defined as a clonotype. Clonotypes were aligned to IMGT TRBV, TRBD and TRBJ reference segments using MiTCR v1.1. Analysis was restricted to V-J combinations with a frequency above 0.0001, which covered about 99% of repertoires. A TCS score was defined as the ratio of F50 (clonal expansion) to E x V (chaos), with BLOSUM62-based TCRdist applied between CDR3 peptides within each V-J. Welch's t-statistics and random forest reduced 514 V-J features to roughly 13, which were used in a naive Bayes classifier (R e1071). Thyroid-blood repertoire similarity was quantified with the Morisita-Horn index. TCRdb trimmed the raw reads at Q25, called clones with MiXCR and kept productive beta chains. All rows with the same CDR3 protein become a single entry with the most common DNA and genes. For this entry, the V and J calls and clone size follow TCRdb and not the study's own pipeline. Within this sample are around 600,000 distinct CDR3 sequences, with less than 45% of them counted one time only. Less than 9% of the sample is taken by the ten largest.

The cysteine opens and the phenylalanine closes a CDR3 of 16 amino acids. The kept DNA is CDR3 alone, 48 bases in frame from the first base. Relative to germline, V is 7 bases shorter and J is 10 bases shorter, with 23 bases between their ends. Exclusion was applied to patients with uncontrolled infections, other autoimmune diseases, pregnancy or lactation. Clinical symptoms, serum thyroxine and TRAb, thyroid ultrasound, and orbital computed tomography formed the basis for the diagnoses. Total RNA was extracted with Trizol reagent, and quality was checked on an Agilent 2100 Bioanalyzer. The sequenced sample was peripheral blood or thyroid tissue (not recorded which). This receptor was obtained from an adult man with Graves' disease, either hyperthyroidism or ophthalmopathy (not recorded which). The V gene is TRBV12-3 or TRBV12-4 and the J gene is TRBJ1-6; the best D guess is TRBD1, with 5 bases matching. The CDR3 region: CASKTTRSRVGSPLHF. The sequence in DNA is TGTGCCAGCAAAACCACGAGGAGCAGGGTCGGCTCACCCCTCCACTTT.